This T cell receptor beta chain is from a study of OX40 agonist ivuxolimab in advanced cancers. Whole-study context: The diagnoses of dose-escalation patients were hepatocellular carcinoma, melanoma, renal cell or head and neck cancer.

This CDR3 has 15 amino acids. Trimming took off 0 bases at V and 5 bases at J, with 13 bases between the two ends. CDR1 ENHRY and CDR2 SYGVKD come from the germline V gene. Clones were read by immunoSEQ multiplex PCR, and TCRdb kept only the in-frame ones, dropping some. The table includes 60,000 to 75,000 clones, 80% to 90% detected once. The material was CD4+ or CD8+ T cells sorted from blood, obtained in a trial of the OX40 agonist ivuxolimab. The chain employs TRBV10-3 and TRBJ2-5, with a weak D call TRBD2 (5 bases). The clonotype originates from an adult with an advanced solid tumor such as melanoma, head and neck, liver or kidney cancer. The CDR3 region is CAISESSVPGETQYF. The CDR3 bases are TGTGCCATCAGTGAGTCTTCGGTGCCGGGGGAGACCCAGTACTTC.